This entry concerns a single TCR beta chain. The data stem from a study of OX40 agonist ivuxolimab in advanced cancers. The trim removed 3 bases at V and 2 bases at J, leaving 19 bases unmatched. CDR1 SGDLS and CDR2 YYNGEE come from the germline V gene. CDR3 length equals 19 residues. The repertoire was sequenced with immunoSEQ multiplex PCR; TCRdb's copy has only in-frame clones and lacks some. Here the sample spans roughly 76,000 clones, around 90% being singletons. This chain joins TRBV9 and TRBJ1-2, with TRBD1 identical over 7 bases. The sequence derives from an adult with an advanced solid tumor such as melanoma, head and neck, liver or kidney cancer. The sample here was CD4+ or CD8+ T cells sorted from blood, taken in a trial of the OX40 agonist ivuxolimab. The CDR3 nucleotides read TGTGCCAGCAGCGAAAACCGGGACAGTCGTAACCTTCCGAACTATGGCTACACCTTC. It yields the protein CASSENRDSRNLPNYGYTF.